This T cell receptor beta chain was sequenced in a study of chemoradiotherapy in HPV16-positive cancers. Study conclusions and caveats: Only a couple of HPV16-positive patients supplied the functional HPV-specificity definition.

On this clone: Antigen specificity is unknown.

Method: immunoSEQ multiplex PCR; TCRdb's copy keeps in-frame clones and lacks some. Among fewer than 25,000 clones listed, around 75% were seen once. The CDR3 has 15 residues. V was shortened by 3 bases and J by 4 bases, with 12 bases between the two germline ends. Germline-derived CDR1 and CDR2 are ENHRY and SYGVKD. This material was obtained from a patient who underwent chemoradiotherapy. This receptor was obtained from a human donor with HPV-associated anogenital cancer. The gene calls are TRBV10-3 and TRBJ2-2; no clear D. CDR3 amino acids: CAISESQAVTGELFF. The CDR3 region has the DNA TGTGCCATCAGTGAATCTCAGGCGGTCACCGGGGAGCTGTTTTTT.